Listed below are T cell receptor beta chains from one sample, sequenced in a study of OX40 agonist ivuxolimab in advanced cancers. Produced via immunoSEQ multiplex PCR; TCRdb's table is partial and in-frame only. This repertoire shows over 35,000 clones, approximately 83% found once; its top ten account for approximately 23%. Source: CD4+ or CD8+ T cells sorted from blood, taken in a trial of the OX40 agonist ivuxolimab. These receptor sequences come from an adult with an advanced solid tumor such as melanoma, head and neck, liver or kidney cancer. CDR3s include the opening cysteine and the closing phenylalanine or tryptophan. A D gene is named only where the DNA matches it firmly. Part of the rows lack a size; the others show once, few, many or a class for expanded clones.

V gene	clone size	D gene	J gene	CDR3 DNA	CDR3 protein
TRBV5-6	.	.	TRBJ1-3	TGTGCCAGCAGCTTCGGAACAGCGGGAAACACCATATATTTT	CASSFGTAGNTIYF
TRBV7-9	.	.	TRBJ2-7	TGTGCCAGCAGCTTAGATCGACCGGAGCAGTACTTC	CASSLDRPEQYF
TRBV5-4	.	TRBD1	TRBJ1-1	TGTGCCAGCAGTCGGGACAGGATGAACACTGAAGCTTTCTTT	CASSRDRMNTEAFF
TRBV7-2	.	TRBD2	TRBJ2-5	TGTGCCAGCAGCTTAGCGCCCGCGGGGGGGCCAGAGACCCAGTACTTC	CASSLAPAGGPETQYF
TRBV5-1	once	.	TRBJ1-2	TGCGCCAGCAGCTTGTCGGTGGATCCCTATCGCTACACCTTC	CASSLSVDPYRYTF
TRBV6-1	.	.	TRBJ2-2	TGTGCCAGCAGCCCTCCCGGGGAGCTGTTTTTT	CASSPPGELFF
TRBV19	.	TRBD1	TRBJ1-4	TGTGCCAGTAGTCCGGGACAGACCCCCACTAATGAAAAACTGTTTTTT	CASSPGQTPTNEKLFF
TRBV18	.	.	TRBJ2-7	TGTGCCAGCTCACGGGTCGATGCCAACCACGAGCAGTACTTC	CASSRVDANHEQYF
TRBV27	.	TRBD2	TRBJ2-7	TGTGCCAGCAGGCAGACTAGCGGGATTTACGAGCAGTACTTC	CASRQTSGIYEQYF
TRBV6-1	once	TRBD2	TRBJ2-2	TGTGCCAGCAGTAAAGGGACTAGCCCACGGACCGGGGAGCTGTTTTTT	CASSKGTSPRTGELFF
TRBV6-6	few	.	TRBJ1-1	TGTGCCAGCAGTTACTCGAGGAGGGTAGACACTGAAGCTTTCTTT	CASSYSRRVDTEAFF
TRBV7-2	.	.	TRBJ2-7	TGTGCCAGCAGCTTAGGGACCAGGGTTTACGAGCAGTACTTC	CASSLGTRVYEQYF
TRBV14	.	.	TRBJ2-7	TGTGCCAGCACCGGGAGGGGGAACAGGGGCTCGTACGAGCAGTACTTC	CASTGRGNRGSYEQYF
TRBV7-2	.	TRBD2	TRBJ2-1	TGTGCCAGCAGCTTAGGGGTGGGGCCTAGCGGTTACAATGAGCAGTTCTTC	CASSLGVGPSGYNEQFF
TRBV7-3	.	TRBD1	TRBJ1-1	TGTGCCAGCAGCATACTCGGACAGGTTACGAACACTGAAGCTTTCTTT	CASSILGQVTNTEAFF
TRBV9	.	TRBD1	TRBJ2-5	TGTGCCAGCAGCGGGACAGGGACCTACCAAGAGACCCAGTACTTC	CASSGTGTYQETQYF
TRBV14	.	.	TRBJ2-6	TGTGCCAGCAGCCAAGATGGTCGGGCAGGGCGTAGCTCTGGGGCCAACGTCCTGACTTTC	CASSQDGRAGRSSGANVLTF
TRBV6-5	.	TRBD1	TRBJ2-1	TGTGCCAGCTCTAAGGGACAGGGAGGAAGGGGGCAGTTCTTC	CASSKGQGGRGQFF
TRBV15	.	TRBD1	TRBJ1-3	TGTGCCACTAGGACAGGGGGAAACACCATATATTTT	CATRTGGNTIYF
TRBV27	.	.	TRBJ2-5	TGTGCCAGCGGACGAGGGACACCACAAGAGACCCAGTACTTC	CASGRGTPQETQYF
TRBV5-1	.	.	TRBJ2-7	TGCGCCAGCCGTGGGGGGGACACCCTATACGAGCAGTACTTC	CASRGGDTLYEQYF
TRBV9	.	.	TRBJ2-7	TGTGCCAGCAGCGTAGCGGGACTCGGATCCTACGAGCAGTACTTC	CASSVAGLGSYEQYF
TRBV29-1	.	.	TRBJ1-2	TGCAGCGTTGAATTGAGGACCCAAGCGATTGGCTACACCTTC	CSVELRTQAIGYTF
TRBV28	few	.	TRBJ2-5	TGTGCCAGCAGCCCCCGGGGTTGGGGCCAAGAGACCCAGTACTTC	CASSPRGWGQETQYF
TRBV7-2	.	.	TRBJ1-1	TGTGCCAGCAGCACCAACGGACAGCTCTTGAACACTGAAGCTTTCTTT	CASSTNGQLLNTEAFF
TRBV27	.	.	TRBJ2-3	TGTGCCAGCAGTTTTACAGGGTGGGGACGAGGGGCAGATACGCAGTATTTT	CASSFTGWGRGADTQYF
TRBV7-9	.	TRBD1	TRBJ1-2	TGTGCCAGCAGCTCCCACCTGGGGACAGGGTGGTCGGACTATGGCTACACCTTC	CASSSHLGTGWSDYGYTF
TRBV6-5	.	.	TRBJ2-1	TGTGCCAGCAGTTACTCGGGGCTTAACAATGAGCAGTTCTTC	CASSYSGLNNEQFF
TRBV5-1	.	.	TRBJ2-7	TGCGCCAGCAGCTTTGGGGGGCACAGCTACGAGCAGTACTTC	CASSFGGHSYEQYF
TRBV7-8	once	.	TRBJ1-2	TGTGCCAGCAGCTCAATTACTTGGGCCAGGGGTACCTATGGCTACACCTTC	CASSSITWARGTYGYTF
TRBV6-1	.	TRBD1	TRBJ1-2	TGTGCCAGCAGTGCGTCACAGGGGAGTAACTATGGCTACACCTTC	CASSASQGSNYGYTF
TRBV18	.	.	TRBJ1-1	TGTGCCAGCTCACCGAGGCAGGCTATGGAGAGTGAAGCTTTCTTT	CASSPRQAMESEAFF
TRBV9	.	.	TRBJ1-2	TGTGCCAGCAGCGCCTCGACCCAGCCCTTATATTCCTATGGCTACACCTTC	CASSASTQPLYSYGYTF
TRBV11-1	.	.	TRBJ2-3	TGTGCCAGCAGCTTAGCGGGGGGCCTCACAGATACGCAGTATTTT	CASSLAGGLTDTQYF
TRBV7-3	.	TRBD2	TRBJ2-1	TGTGCCAGCAGCTTCCAGGGACTAGCTAACAATGAGCAGTTCTTC	CASSFQGLANNEQFF